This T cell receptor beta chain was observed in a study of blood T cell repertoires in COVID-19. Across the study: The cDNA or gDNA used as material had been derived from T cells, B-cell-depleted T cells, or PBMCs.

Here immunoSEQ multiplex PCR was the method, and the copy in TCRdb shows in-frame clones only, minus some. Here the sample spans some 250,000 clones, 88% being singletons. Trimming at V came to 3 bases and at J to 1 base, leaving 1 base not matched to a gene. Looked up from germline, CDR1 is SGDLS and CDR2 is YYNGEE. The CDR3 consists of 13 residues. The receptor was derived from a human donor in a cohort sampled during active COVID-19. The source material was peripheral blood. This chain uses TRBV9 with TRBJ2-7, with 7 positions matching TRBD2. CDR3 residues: CASSAGGSYEQYF. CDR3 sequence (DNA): TGTGCCAGCAGCGCGGGGGGATCCTACGAGCAGTACTTC.